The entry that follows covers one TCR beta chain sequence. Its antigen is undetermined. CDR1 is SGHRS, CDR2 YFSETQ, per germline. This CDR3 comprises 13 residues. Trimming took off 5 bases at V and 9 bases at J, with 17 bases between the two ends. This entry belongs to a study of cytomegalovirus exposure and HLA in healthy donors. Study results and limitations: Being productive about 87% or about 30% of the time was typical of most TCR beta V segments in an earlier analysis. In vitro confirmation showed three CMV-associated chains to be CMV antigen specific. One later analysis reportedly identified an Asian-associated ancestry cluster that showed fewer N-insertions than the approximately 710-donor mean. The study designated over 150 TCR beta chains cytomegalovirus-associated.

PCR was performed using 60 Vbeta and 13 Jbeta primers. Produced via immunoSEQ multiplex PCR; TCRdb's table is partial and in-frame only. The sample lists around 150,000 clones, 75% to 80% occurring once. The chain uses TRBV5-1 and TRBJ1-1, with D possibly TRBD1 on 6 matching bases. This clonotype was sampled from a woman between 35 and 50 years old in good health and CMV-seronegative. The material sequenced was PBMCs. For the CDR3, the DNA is TGCGCCAGCAGGTGGTCGGGCGGACAGCAAGCTTTCTTT. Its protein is CASRWSGGQQAFF.